This T cell receptor (beta chain) was captured by sequencing in a study of OX40 agonist ivuxolimab in advanced cancers. Whole-study context: A mean age of around 66 years, range about 20 to 85, was recorded, and approximately 80% were male.

Data came from immunoSEQ multiplex PCR; TCRdb stores just in-frame clones and leaves some out. Here the sample spans tens of thousands of clones, around 85% being singletons. Study-level findings and limits: By week 6 at 0.1 to 3.0 mg/kg, blood CD4+ and CD8+ T cells had expanded clonally.

This CDR3 region has 15 residues. The germline V and J ends were trimmed by 7 bases and 8 bases, with 23 bases remaining between them. Germline CDR1 reads MDHEN; CDR2 reads SYDVKM. This clone appeared a single time. Its antigen is unknown. The sample consisted of CD4+ or CD8+ T cells sorted from blood, taken in a trial of the OX40 agonist ivuxolimab. V usage is TRBV28 and J usage is TRBJ1-2; D is possibly TRBD1 (5 bases). The source is an adult with an advanced solid tumor such as melanoma, head and neck, liver or kidney cancer. CDR3 region: CASISPGRVIGGYTF. The CDR3 nucleotides are TGTGCCAGCATCTCCCCCGGCAGGGTTATCGGCGGCTACACCTTC.